The 32 T cell receptor beta chains in this list originate from one sample, sequenced in a study of CD8 T cells in ankylosing spondylitis. TCRdb used MiXCR to reprocess the 5' RACE reads, holding one entry per CDR3 protein. The table shows roughly 150,000 distinct CDR3 sequences, with roughly 34% occurring only once. Sequencing input: synovial fluid, either unsorted or a sorted T cell fraction (not recorded which). These receptors all stem from a male donor with ankylosing spondylitis.

This clonotype was seen a few times. The CDR3 region is CSARGGLVSEQYF. In DNA, the CDR3 is TGCAGTGCTAGAGGTGGACTAGTATCCGAGCAGTACTTC. The chain joins TRBV20-1 to TRBJ2-7, with TRBD2 matching over 7 bases. V trimming: 1 base; J trimming: 6 bases; junction bases outside the gene matches: 6. The CDR3 totals 13 residues. Germline values: CDR1 DFQATT, CDR2 SNEGSKA (reference sequence).

Remarks on this clonotype: It may be a read error: a sequence one base away is much more abundant. The CDR3 here is CASSLSGGRAGTGELVF. CDR3 DNA: TGTGCCAGCAGTTTATCAGGCGGGAGGGCCGGCACCGGGGAGCTGGTTTTT. This chain links TRBV28 with TRBJ2-2; 9 bases fit TRBD2. Germline values: CDR1 MDHEN, CDR2 SYDVKM. This CDR3 is 17 amino acids long.

The J gene is TRBJ2-7, the V gene TRBV14, with unresolved D. The germline V and J ends were trimmed by 1 base and 6 bases, with 7 bases remaining between them. Germline CDR1 SGHDN, CDR2 FVKESK. The CDR3 extends over 12 amino acids. CDR3: CASSQVVSEQYF. CDR3 bases: TGTGCCAGCAGCCAAGTGGTTTCCGAGCAGTACTTC.

This clonotype was seen only a few times. The chain employs TRBV20-1 and TRBJ1-2, with a tentative D call TRBD1 (6 bases). Trimming cost V 5 bases and J 2 bases, with 9 bases left between them. Germline V lookup: CDR1 DFQATT, CDR2 SNEGSKA (reference sequence). The length of the CDR3 is 12 residues. In DNA, the CDR3 is TGCAGTGCTCCAACAGGGAACTATGGCTACACCTTC. Translation: CSAPTGNYGYTF.

This chain connects TRBV20-1 to TRBJ2-5; tentatively, D is TRBD2 (6 bases). The germline V gene encodes CDR1 DFQATT and CDR2 SNEGSKA (reference sequence). Trimming removed 3 bases at V and 3 bases at J, with 20 bases between. This CDR3 comprises 16 residues. CDR3 sequence: CSARALGRTKEETQYF. CDR3 nucleotides: TGCAGTGCTAGGGCCCTTGGGAGGACTAAAGAAGAGACCCAGTACTTC.

This clonotype was counted at least ten times. The chain couples TRBV20-1 to TRBJ2-5; D may be TRBD1 (5 bases). Germline V lookup: CDR1 DFQATT, CDR2 SNEGSKA (reference sequence). Trimming took off 2 bases at V and 1 base at J, with 8 bases between the two ends. The CDR3 spans 13 residues. The CDR3 region is CSARQGIQETQYF. CDR3 bases: TGCAGTGCTAGACAGGGAATCCAAGAGACCCAGTACTTC.

This clonotype was seen only a few times. The CDR3 bases are TGCGCCAGCAGCTCTAGCGGGACCGCAGATACGCAGTATTTT. Its translation is CASSSSGTADTQYF. The rearrangement uses TRBV5-1 and TRBJ2-3, with TRBD2 identical over 9 bases. Per the germline V gene, CDR1 is SGHRS and CDR2 is YFSETQ. Trimming took 3 bases from V and 4 from J; bases not matched to a gene: 3. This CDR3 spans 14 amino acids.

V is TRBV5-6 and J is TRBJ1-1; no clear D. The V end was cut by 4 bases, the J end by 7 bases, with 14 bases between. Germline lookup yields CDR1 SGHDT and CDR2 YYEEEE. CDR3 size: 13 residues. Written as DNA, the CDR3 is TGTGCCAGCAGCCTAGGTTTTTTCGGTGAAGCTTTCTTT. It is translated as CASSLGFFGEAFF. Based on the CDR3 plus reference TRBV5-6 and TRBJ1-1, the full variable domain is DAGVTQSPTHLIKTRGQQVTLRCSPKSGHDTVSWYQQALGQGPQFIFQYYEEEERQRGNFPDRFSGHQFPNYSSELNVNALLLGDSALYLCASSLGFFGEAFFGQGTRLTVV.

This clonotype has more than one count but fewer than ten. V and J are TRBV12-3 or TRBV12-4 and TRBJ1-3, with D hard to call. The CDR3 extends over 13 amino acids. V shed 3 bases and J shed 4 bases, with 7 bases lying between them. CDR3 sequence: CASSLDPGNTIYF. DNA for the CDR3: TGTGCCAGCAGTTTGGATCCCGGAAACACCATATATTTT.

In its sample, this clonotype was seen once. The rearrangement joins TRBV3-1 to TRBJ2-2; D possibly corresponds to TRBD2 (5 bases). The CDR3 extends over 15 amino acids. The V gene's germline CDR1 is LGHDT and CDR2 YNNKEL (reference sequence). V lost 4 bases, J lost 1 base, and 10 bases lay in between. In DNA, the CDR3 is TGTGCCAGCAGCCCCAGGCGGGTGAACACCGGGGAGCTGTTTTTT. It yields the protein CASSPRRVNTGELFF.

This clonotype was counted only a few times. V is TRBV12-3 or TRBV12-4 and J is TRBJ2-7; D is undetermined. The CDR3 length is 14 residues. V was shortened by 6 bases and J by 4 bases, with 16 bases between the two germline ends. The CDR3 bases are TGTGCCAGCAGGAGCCGTGCTGGTGATTACGAGCAGTACTTC. This translates into CASRSRAGDYEQYF.

The V call is TRBV6-1, the J call TRBJ2-7; 11 nucleotides line up with TRBD1. The V gene's germline CDR1 is MNHNS and CDR2 SASEGT. V lost 5 bases and J lost 7; bases outside the gene matches: 10. The CDR3 consists of 15 residues. The CDR3 nucleotides read TGTGCCAGCAGTCCCGGACAGGGGGCAAGAAAGGAGCAGTACTTC. Translating it yields CASSPGQGARKEQYF.

This clonotype was observed many times. The rearrangement uses TRBV5-1 and TRBJ2-1, with 7 bases identical to TRBD1. This CDR3 spans 14 amino acids. CDR1 is SGHRS, CDR2 YFSETQ, per germline. Germline trimming cut 6 bases from V and 2 bases from J; bases unmatched to any gene: 5. As DNA, the CDR3 is TGCGCCAGCACAATTGGACAGGCCTACAATGAGCAGTTCTTC. Translated, it gives CASTIGQAYNEQFF.

This clonotype was seen repeatedly, ten times or more. CDR3 nucleotide sequence: TGTGCCAGCAGCTTAGTAGCGGGGGGGCCTGAAGAGACCCAGTACTTC. It translates to CASSLVAGGPEETQYF. The chain joins TRBV11-2 to TRBJ2-5; 11 nucleotides match TRBD2. The CDR3 contains 16 residues. V gave up 1 base and J gave up 3 bases; unmatched junction bases: 4. The V gene's germline CDR1 is SGHAT and CDR2 FQNNGV. The variable domain in full, with the rest retrieved from reference TRBV11-2 and TRBJ2-5, is EAGVAQSPRYKIIEKRQSVAFWCNPISGHATLYWYQQILGQGPKLLIQFQNNGVVDDSQLPKDRFSAERLKGVDSTLKIQPAKLEDSAVYLCASSLVAGGPEETQYFGPGTRLLVL.

The rearrangement uses TRBV15 and TRBJ1-3, with 7 positions matching TRBD1. The germline V gene has CDR1 LNHNV and CDR2 YYDKDF (reference sequence). This CDR3 spans 16 amino acids. Trimming took 1 base from V and 0 from J; bases not matched to a gene: 3. This chain's CDR3 is CATSRVTGDSGNTIYF. In DNA form, the CDR3 reads TGTGCCACCAGCAGAGTCACAGGGGACTCTGGAAACACCATATATTTT.

This CDR3 reads CASSLALWTGEAFF. CDR3 coding DNA: TGTGCCAGCAGCTTAGCCCTGTGGACAGGCGAAGCTTTCTTT. The gene calls are TRBV11-1 and TRBJ1-1, with TRBD1 matching 7 bases. Trimming cost V 0 bases and J 8 bases; bases outside gene matches: 6. CDR3 length: 14 amino acids. Germline V gene data show CDR1 as SGHAT and CDR2 as FQDESV (reference sequence). Complete variable domain (other parts from reference TRBV11-1 and TRBJ1-1): EAEVAQSPRYKITEKSQAVAFWCDPISGHATLYWYRQILGQGPELLVQFQDESVVDDSQLPKDRFSAERLKGVDSTLKIQPAELGDSAMYLCASSLALWTGEAFFGQGTRLTVV.

The rearrangement uses TRBV2 and TRBJ1-1; D perhaps matches TRBD1 (6 bases). Germline V gene data show CDR1 as SNHLY and CDR2 as FYNNEI. This CDR3 comprises 14 residues. V was pared by 5 bases and J by 6 bases, with 16 bases between. CDR3 coding DNA: TGTGCCAGCAGTTCCGACAGGACTCTTCCTGAAGCTTTCTTT. It codes for CASSSDRTLPEAFF.

The chain carries TRBV29-1 and TRBJ2-1, with a weak D call TRBD1 (6 bases). V lost 4 bases and J lost 4, with 11 bases in between. Germline CDR1 reads SQVTM; CDR2 reads ANQGSEA. CDR3 size: 13 residues. For the CDR3, the DNA is TGCAGCGTTGGTCAGGGGCCTTACAATGAGCAGTTCTTC. This gives the protein CSVGQGPYNEQFF.

CDR3 sequence reads: CSARTSGLEQYF. CDR3 coding DNA: TGCAGTGCTAGGACTAGCGGGCTCGAGCAGTACTTC. The V call is TRBV20-1, the J call TRBJ2-7; the match to TRBD2 covers 10 bases. V dropped 3 bases and J dropped 6; count of bases not matched to a gene: 2. The CDR3 length is 12 residues. In germline, CDR1 is DFQATT, CDR2 SNEGSKA (reference sequence).

This clonotype was found once. The CDR3 DNA reads as TGTGCCAGCAGTATCGGACAATCTGGAAACACCATATATTTT. The encoded protein is CASSIGQSGNTIYF. The rearrangement uses TRBV6-1 and TRBJ1-3; maybe TRBD1 (5 bases). V gave up 5 bases and J gave up 1 base, with 9 bases separating them. The CDR3 runs to 14 residues. CDR1 is MNHNS, CDR2 SASEGT, per germline.

V usage is TRBV4-1 and J usage is TRBJ2-1; 14 bases align to TRBD2. V lost 4 bases to trimming and J lost 0 bases; unmatched junction nucleotides: 8. There are 19 residues in the CDR3. CDR1 and CDR2 from the germline V gene are MGHRA and YSYEKL. CDR3 in amino acids: CASSLGTSGSFVSYNEQFF. As DNA, the CDR3 is TGCGCCAGCAGCCTCGGGACTAGCGGGAGTTTCGTCTCCTACAATGAGCAGTTCTTC.

The V call is TRBV11-3, the J call TRBJ1-1, with 12 positions matching TRBD1. The CDR3 spans 17 residues. Germline assignment: CDR1 SGHNT and CDR2 YENEEA. Losses at the gene ends were 4 bases for V and 1 base for J; bases not matched to a gene: 7. The CDR3 loop is CASSSPGTGGRNTEAFF. The CDR3 DNA reads TGTGCCAGCAGCTCACCCGGGACAGGGGGCAGGAACACTGAAGCTTTCTTT.

This clonotype has more than one count but fewer than ten. V usage is TRBV6-1 and J usage is TRBJ1-5; tentatively, D is TRBD1 (6 bases). The V and J ends lost 1 base and 5 bases respectively, with 9 bases between them. The germline gives CDR1 MNHNS, CDR2 SASEGT. CDR3 length equals 14 residues. The CDR3 protein is CASSEGYRDQPQHF. CDR3 bases: TGTGCCAGCAGTGAAGGCTACAGGGATCAGCCCCAGCATTTT.

This clonotype was seen ten or more times. The chain uses TRBV27 and TRBJ1-2, with 9 positions matching TRBD1. The J segment lost 5 bases and the V segment lost 0 bases, leaving 4 bases of the junction unmatched. In germline, CDR1 is MNHEY, CDR2 SMNVEV (reference sequence). The CDR3 length is 15 residues. The CDR3 reads CASSLSAGTGYGYTF. In DNA form, the CDR3 reads TGTGCCAGCAGTTTATCGGCCGGGACAGGGTATGGCTACACCTTC.

The CDR3: CASIGGGETQYF. The CDR3 DNA follows: TGTGCCAGCATTGGGGGGGGAGAGACCCAGTACTTC. The chain is built from TRBV2 and TRBJ2-5; 7 bases agree with TRBD2. The germline CDR1 and CDR2 sequences are SNHLY and FYNNEI. The CDR3 length is 12 residues. V trimming: 7 bases; J trimming: 4 bases; junction bases outside the gene matches: 3.

The chain is built from TRBV27 and TRBJ2-5; 9 nucleotides match TRBD1. J gave up 2 bases and V 3 bases, and 10 bases lay outside the gene matches. CDR1 is MNHEY, CDR2 SMNVEV, per germline (reference sequence). This CDR3 comprises 17 residues. CDR3 region: CASSFPRNGTGQETQYF. The CDR3 DNA follows: TGTGCCAGCAGTTTCCCCAGAAACGGGACAGGGCAAGAGACCCAGTACTTC.

This chain links TRBV6-2 or TRBV6-3 with TRBJ2-1; 7 bases match TRBD1. J gave up 8 bases and V 6 bases, and 13 bases lay outside the gene matches. The germline V gene has CDR1 MNHEY and CDR2 SVGEGT. The CDR3 length is 15 residues. The CDR3 region is CASSRGQAEGYEQFF. The CDR3 DNA reads as TGTGCCAGCAGCCGCGGACAGGCCGAAGGATATGAGCAGTTCTTC.

This clonotype turned up a few times. The CDR3 nucleotides read TGTGCCAGCAGCCGCCCTAAAGAGGTCGGGGGGGCAACCGGGGAGCTGTTTTTT. It is translated as CASSRPKEVGGATGELFF. The chain is built from TRBV4-2 and TRBJ2-2, with 8 bases matching TRBD2. The CDR3 length is 18 residues. Germline V gene sequence: CDR1 LGHNA, CDR2 YNFKEQ. J lost 5 bases, V lost 4 bases, and 15 bases had no gene match.

The CDR3 loop is CAWRPRVGGYTF. Written as DNA, the CDR3 is TGTGCCTGGAGGCCCAGGGTGGGTGGCTACACCTTC. The chain has TRBV30 and TRBJ1-2, with D perhaps TRBD1 (5 bases). Per germline, CDR1 GTSNPN and CDR2 SVGIG (reference sequence). Trimming shortened V by 3 bases and J by 7 bases, and 12 bases separated the two germline ends. The CDR3 extends over 12 amino acids.

This sequence joins TRBV27 and TRBJ2-7, with TRBD2 matching over 12 bases. The CDR3 runs 15 residues. The germline gives CDR1 MNHEY, CDR2 SMNVEV (reference sequence). V was pared by 5 bases and J by 4 bases, with 6 bases of the junction left unmatched. The CDR3 nucleotides read TGTGCCAGCAGTATCGGGACTAGCGGGCAGTACGAGCAGTACTTC. Translating gives CASSIGTSGQYEQYF.

The chain links TRBV12-3 or TRBV12-4 to TRBJ2-3; 8 bases match TRBD1. The CDR3 length is 13 residues. With V trimmed by 6 bases and J by 6 bases, 5 bases remained unmatched. The CDR3 protein is CASRQGARDTQYF. The CDR3, as DNA: TGTGCCAGCAGGCAGGGGGCAAGGGATACGCAGTATTTT.

This clonotype has at least ten counts. V gene TRBV6-5 combines with J gene TRBJ2-7; no clear D. Trimming shortened V by 6 bases and J by 4 bases, and 10 bases separated the two germline ends. Germline V gene sequence: CDR1 MNHEY, CDR2 SVGAGI. The CDR3 length is 12 residues. CDR3 coding DNA: TGTGCCAGCAGATCGGACCTATACGAGCAGTACTTC. Translating it yields CASRSDLYEQYF.